One sample yielded the 31 T cell receptor beta chains listed below, sequenced in a study of blood T cell repertoires in COVID-19. Profiling relied on immunoSEQ multiplex PCR, and the TCRdb table lists in-frame clones only, not all of them. Of fewer than 70,000 clones in the sample, around 83% were seen once. The sample comprised peripheral blood. These TCRs come from a woman aged 80 or older with acute or convalescent COVID-19.

The V and J genes are TRBV6-6 and TRBJ1-5; 8 positions match TRBD1. The V segment lost 6 bases and the J segment 4 bases; nucleotides outside the gene matches: 5. The CDR3 contains 14 residues. Germline CDR1 reads MNHNY; CDR2 reads SVGAGI (reference sequence). CDR3 region: CASRTGDRNQPQHF. The DNA for the CDR3 is TGTGCCAGCAGAACTGGGGACAGGAATCAGCCCCAGCATTTT.

A note on this clone: At one boundary the junction diverges from the germline segment, which might be a read error. The chain uses TRBV6-2 or TRBV6-3 and TRBJ1-2; the match to TRBD1 covers 7 bases. This CDR3 is 12 amino acids long. Germline V gene sequence: CDR1 MNHEY, CDR2 SVGEGT. The CDR3 nucleotides are TGTGCCAGCAGTTACTCGATAGGGGGCCACGACTTC. It translates to CASSYSIGGHDF.

This chain links TRBV28 with TRBJ1-4, with D tentatively TRBD1 (5 bases). The CDR3 is 15 amino acids. The V and J ends lost 6 bases and 0 bases respectively, with 11 bases between them. Germline V gives CDR1 MDHEN, CDR2 SYDVKM. The CDR3 here is CASRYGGATNEKLFF. The DNA of the CDR3 is TGTGCCAGCAGGTACGGGGGGGCAACTAATGAAAAACTGTTTTTT.

This sequence joins TRBV6-5 and TRBJ1-2; 9 bases fit TRBD1. The CDR3 spans 12 residues. CDR1 is MNHEY and CDR2 is SVGAGI in the germline V gene. The J segment lost 8 bases and the V segment lost 6 bases, leaving 4 bases of the junction unmatched. The CDR3 coding sequence is TGTGCCAGCAGATACGACAGGGGGGGCTACACCTTC. Its translation is CASRYDRGGYTF.

V is TRBV5-1 and J is TRBJ1-1; TRBD1 is a possible D gene (5 bases). This CDR3 is 14 amino acids long. Germline lookup yields CDR1 SGHRS and CDR2 YFSETQ. The V end lost 0 bases, the J end lost 3 bases, and 9 bases lay between the germline ends. CDR3 DNA sequence: TGCGCCAGCAGCTTGGATTCGGGGGACACTGAAGCTTTCTTT. Protein product: CASSLDSGDTEAFF.

This clone was observed a few times. The V call is TRBV27, the J call TRBJ1-6; D perhaps matches TRBD1 (5 bases). The V gene lost 2 bases and the J gene lost 7 bases, with 9 bases spanning the gap. The V gene's germline CDR1 is MNHEY and CDR2 SMNVEV (reference sequence). The CDR3 has 14 residues. The CDR3 DNA reads as TGTGCCAGCAGTTTAGGAGGGGCAAATTCACCCCTCCACTTT. Its translation: CASSLGGANSPLHF.

This clone was seen a few times. The chain has TRBV5-4 and TRBJ2-1; the match to TRBD2 covers 15 bases. The germline V gene encodes CDR1 SGHNT and CDR2 YYREEE (reference sequence). The trim removed 4 bases at V and 0 bases at J, leaving 2 bases unmatched. The CDR3 runs 17 residues. Written as DNA, the CDR3 is TGTGCCAGCAGCGGGACTAGCGGGGGGATCTCCTACAATGAGCAGTTCTTC. As protein: CASSGTSGGISYNEQFF.

This sequence joins TRBV5-1 and TRBJ2-5, with TRBD2 matching over 11 bases. Trimming removed 1 base from V and 5 bases from J; junction bases left unmatched: 7. The CDR3 spans 16 residues. CDR1 SGHRS and CDR2 YFSETQ come from the germline V gene. The chain's CDR3 is CASSLTLAGGRETQYF. The CDR3 nucleotides read TGCGCCAGCAGCTTGACTCTAGCGGGGGGTCGGGAGACCCAGTACTTC.

This chain connects TRBV3-1 (or the pseudogene TRBV3-2) to TRBJ2-3, with D possibly being TRBD2 (6 bases). This CDR3 has 14 residues. V was cut by 0 bases and J by 9 bases, with 13 bases left in between. The germline gives CDR1 LGHDT, CDR2 YNNKEL (reference sequence). CDR3 nucleotide sequence: TGTGCCAGCAGCCAAGAAGTCGGCGGGGTCACGCAGTATTTT. This translates into CASSQEVGGVTQYF.

A few counts support this clone. The chain couples TRBV7-8 to TRBJ1-2; D is undetermined. The germline gives CDR1 SGHVS, CDR2 FQNEAQ. The CDR3 consists of 13 residues. The ends were cut back, 5 bases at V and 7 bases at J, with 14 bases in the middle. The CDR3 region is CASSPGRNGGYTF. The CDR3 nucleotides are TGTGCCAGCAGCCCCGGGAGAAATGGTGGCTACACCTTC.

The chain links TRBV6-6 to TRBJ2-7, with TRBD1 identical over 7 bases. Looked up from germline, CDR1 is MNHNY and CDR2 is SVGAGI (reference sequence). This CDR3 has 14 residues. J was trimmed by 1 base and V by 4 bases; bases with no gene match: 4. The CDR3 DNA reads as TGTGCCAGCAGTTCCCCGACAGGGTCCTACGAGCAGTACTTC. Translation gives CASSSPTGSYEQYF.

This clone was picked up one time. CDR3 DNA sequence: TGTGCCAGCAGGCCCACTTCAGGGTTGGCGACGGGTACTGAAGCTTTCTTT. Amino acids: CASRPTSGLATGTEAFF. The gene calls are TRBV11-2 and TRBJ1-1; perhaps TRBD1 as D (5 bases). Looked up from germline, CDR1 is SGHAT and CDR2 is FQNNGV. V was cut by 6 bases and J by 5 bases, with 25 bases left in between. The CDR3 is 17 amino acids.

The chain couples TRBV19 to TRBJ1-3; 7 bases agree with TRBD1. The CDR3 runs 15 residues. Germline CDR1 and CDR2: LNHDA and SQIVND (reference sequence). V shed 5 bases and J 2 bases; nucleotides not matched to a gene: 6. CDR3: CASSQQGPPGNTIYF. The CDR3 nucleotides read TGTGCCAGTAGTCAACAGGGGCCCCCTGGAAACACCATATATTTT. The whole variable domain, remainder taken from reference TRBV19 and TRBJ1-3, is DGGITQSPKYLFRKEGQNVTLSCEQNLNHDAMYWYRQDPGQGLRLIYYSQIVNDFQKGDIAEGYSVSREKKESFPLTVTSAQKNPTAFYLCASSQQGPPGNTIYFGEGSWLTVV.

V and J are TRBV5-6 and TRBJ2-6; no clear D. Germline V gene sequence: CDR1 SGHDT, CDR2 YYEEEE. The CDR3 totals 15 residues. V was clipped by 3 bases and J by 4 bases, with 11 bases between them. The CDR3 coding sequence is TGTGCCAGCAGCTCTAGTGTTTCCGGGGCCAACGTCCTGACTTTC. Translated: CASSSSVSGANVLTF. The full variable domain, completed using reference TRBV5-6 and TRBJ2-6, is DAGVTQSPTHLIKTRGQQVTLRCSPKSGHDTVSWYQQALGQGPQFIFQYYEEEERQRGNFPDRFSGHQFPNYSSELNVNALLLGDSALYLCASSSSVSGANVLTFGAGSRLTVL.

The chain's CDR3 is CASSAQLAGGKETQYF. The CDR3 coding sequence is TGTGCCAGCAGTGCCCAATTAGCGGGGGGAAAAGAGACCCAGTACTTC. This chain joins TRBV2 and TRBJ2-5; 10 bases are a match to TRBD2. Germline V gene lookup returns CDR1 SNHLY and CDR2 FYNNEI. The junction had 8 bases not matched to a gene; V was cut back by 4 bases and J by 3 bases. The CDR3 runs to 16 residues. Based on the CDR3 plus reference TRBV2 and TRBJ2-5, the full variable domain is EPEVTQTPSHQVTQMGQEVILRCVPISNHLYFYWYRQILGQKVEFLVSFYNNEISEKSEIFDDQFSVERPDGSNFTLKIRSTKLEDSAMYFCASSAQLAGGKETQYFGPGTRLLVL.

There are a few counts of this clone. The chain is built from TRBV4-1 and TRBJ1-6; D is uncertain. Trimming stripped 3 bases from V and 7 bases from J, with 7 bases between. The CDR3 length is 13 residues. Germline V gives CDR1 MGHRA, CDR2 YSYEKL. In nucleotides, the CDR3 is TGCGCCAGCAGCCAGATCAGGAATTCACCCCTCCACTTT. It codes for CASSQIRNSPLHF.

Concerning this clone itself: Other DNA sequences from this sample encode an identical CDR3 as well. V and J are TRBV7-2 and TRBJ1-1, with 9 bases matching TRBD1. CDR1 SGHTA and CDR2 FQGNSA come from the germline V gene. V lost 8 bases, J lost 1 base, and 5 bases stayed unmatched. The CDR3 contains 14 residues. In nucleotides, the CDR3 is TGTGCCAGCTCCCTGGACAGGGGGAACACTGAAGCTTTCTTT. This codes for CASSLDRGNTEAFF.

The chain combines TRBV3-1 (or the pseudogene TRBV3-2) with TRBJ2-3, with D possibly being TRBD2 (6 bases). Trimming took 3 bases from V and 4 from J, leaving 11 bases between them. Germline V gene lookup returns CDR1 LGHDT and CDR2 YNNKEL (reference sequence). This CDR3 comprises 14 residues. CDR3 nucleotides: TGTGCCAGCAGCCACGGCGGGGCGGCAGATACGCAGTATTTT. This codes for CASSHGGAADTQYF.

This chain connects TRBV7-3 to TRBJ2-1; 7 nucleotides align to TRBD2. CDR1 is SGHTA and CDR2 is FQGTGA in the germline V gene. The trim removed 5 bases at V and 0 bases at J, leaving 10 bases unmatched. There are 17 residues in the CDR3. CDR3 sequence: CASSLRGGGSSYNEQFF. The CDR3 nucleotides are TGTGCCAGCAGCCTCCGGGGCGGGGGTAGCTCCTACAATGAGCAGTTCTTC.

The V gene is TRBV3-1 (or the pseudogene TRBV3-2), the J gene TRBJ2-3; 7 nucleotides align to TRBD1. Germline CDR1 reads LGHDT; CDR2 reads YNNKEL (reference sequence). V lost 5 bases to trimming and J lost 2 bases; unmatched junction nucleotides: 1. This CDR3 contains 13 residues. The CDR3 nucleotides are TGTGCCAGCAGCGGACAGGTCACAGATACGCAGTATTTT. Protein: CASSGQVTDTQYF.

This clone was found a few times. The rearrangement links TRBV19 to TRBJ1-2; perhaps TRBD1 as D (5 bases). CDR3 length: 16 residues. V dropped 3 bases and J dropped 4 bases, with 18 bases sitting between them. Germline-derived CDR1 and CDR2 are LNHDA and SQIVND (reference sequence). CDR3 DNA sequence: TGTGCCAGTAGTATCACCGCCAGGGATTCCGCCTATGGCTACACCTTC. As protein: CASSITARDSAYGYTF.

V gene TRBV19 combines with J gene TRBJ1-2; 7 bases match TRBD1. The CDR3 loop spans 19 amino acids. The germline CDR1 and CDR2 sequences are LNHDA and SQIVND (reference sequence). After removal of 5 bases from V and 3 bases from J, the junction contained 21 bases not matched to a gene. The CDR3 loop is CASSFTPGQENPTDYGYTF. CDR3 coding DNA: TGTGCCAGTAGTTTTACACCCGGACAGGAGAACCCGACAGACTATGGCTACACCTTC.

The chain has TRBV7-8 and TRBJ1-1; D remains unclear. The V gene lost 2 bases and the J gene lost 1 base, with 23 bases spanning the gap. Looked up from germline, CDR1 is SGHVS and CDR2 is FQNEAQ. The CDR3 extends over 19 amino acids. The CDR3 region is CASSLQDGDTRWGNTEAFF. For the CDR3, the DNA is TGTGCCAGCAGCTTACAGGACGGAGACACTAGGTGGGGGAACACTGAAGCTTTCTTT. The variable domain in full, with the rest retrieved from reference TRBV7-8 and TRBJ1-1, is GAGVSQSPRYKVAKRGQDVALRCDPISGHVSLFWYQQALGQGPEFLTYFQNEAQLDKSGLPSDRFFAERPEGSVSTLKIQRTQQEDSAVYLCASSLQDGDTRWGNTEAFFGQGTRLTVV.

This chain uses TRBV5-1 with TRBJ2-6, with TRBD1 matching 8 bases. The V and J ends lost 0 bases and 0 bases, in that order; junction bases with no gene match: 11. Germline V gives CDR1 SGHRS, CDR2 YFSETQ. The CDR3 is 20 residues long. The CDR3 region is CASSLVGQVGDISGANVLTF. The CDR3 nucleotides are TGCGCCAGCAGCTTGGTGGGACAGGTGGGTGACATCTCTGGGGCCAACGTCCTGACTTTC.

Points on this clone: Germline and junction disagree at one end, which may indicate a read error. This sample also contains other DNA sequences that code for the same CDR3. The rearrangement links TRBV5-1 to TRBJ1-6, with TRBD1 identical over 7 bases. The CDR3 has 15 amino acids. Germline V gene data show CDR1 as SGHRS and CDR2 as YFSETQ. The chain's CDR3 is CASSLYDRDDSPLHF. The CDR3 DNA sequence: TGTGCCAGCAGCTTATATGACAGGGATGATTCACCCCTCCACTTT.

This clone was seen only a few times. The rearrangement joins TRBV7-6 to TRBJ1-1; TRBD1 is a possible D gene (6 bases). There are 11 residues in the CDR3. V lost 6 bases and J 10 bases, leaving 12 bases between the germline ends. Germline V gene data show CDR1 as SGHVS and CDR2 as FNYEAQ. The CDR3 here is CASSSGAGAFF. The CDR3 region has the DNA TGTGCCAGCAGTTCAGGGGCGGGAGCTTTCTTT.

V usage is TRBV11-2 and J usage is TRBJ1-1; D remains ambiguous. This CDR3 has 13 amino acids. V lost 3 bases, J lost 5 bases, and 10 bases lay in between. CDR1 is SGHAT and CDR2 is FQNNGV in the germline V gene. CDR3 nucleotide sequence: TGTGCCAGCAGCTTTGGCCTCGGGACTGAAGCTTTCTTT. This translates into CASSFGLGTEAFF.

V is TRBV2 and J is TRBJ1-1; 8 bases map to TRBD1. In germline, CDR1 is SNHLY, CDR2 FYNNEI. V shed 6 bases, J shed 5 bases, and the junction held 11 bases outside the gene matches. This CDR3 contains 15 residues. CDR3: CASRADRGGWTEAFF. As DNA, the CDR3 is TGTGCCAGCAGAGCAGACAGGGGTGGATGGACTGAAGCTTTCTTT.

The chain employs TRBV13 and TRBJ1-2, with TRBD1 as a possible D gene (6 bases). V was trimmed by 2 bases and J by 0 bases, leaving 19 bases between them. The CDR3 sequence is 18 residues long. CDR1 is PRHDT and CDR2 is FYEKMQ in the germline V gene (reference sequence). The CDR3 loop reads CASSLNRVRRSANYGYTF. The CDR3 coding sequence is TGTGCCAGCAGCTTAAACAGGGTTCGCCGATCAGCTAACTATGGCTACACCTTC.

DNA for the CDR3: TGCGCCAGCAGCCAAGGGAAAGCGGGGACGTACTACGAGCAGTACTTC. It encodes CASSQGKAGTYYEQYF. V usage is TRBV4-1 and J usage is TRBJ2-7; TRBD2 aligns across 7 bases. The CDR3 totals 16 residues. The J segment lost 3 bases and the V segment lost 1 base, leaving 9 bases of the junction unmatched. Germline assignment: CDR1 MGHRA and CDR2 YSYEKL.

V is TRBV19 and J is TRBJ2-5, with 7 bases that match TRBD2. J was trimmed by 5 bases and V by 11 bases; bases with no gene match: 8. Per germline, CDR1 LNHDA and CDR2 SQIVND (reference sequence). This CDR3 has 12 amino acids. CDR3 in DNA: TGTGCCTGCGCTAGCGGTGGGGAGACCCAGTACTTC. Its protein product is CACASGGETQYF. The full variable domain, its missing parts supplied by reference TRBV19 and TRBJ2-5, is DGGITQSPKYLFRKEGQNVTLSCEQNLNHDAMYWYRQDPGQGLRLIYYSQIVNDFQKGDIAEGYSVSREKKESFPLTVTSAQKNPTAFYLCACASGGETQYFGPGTRLLVL.